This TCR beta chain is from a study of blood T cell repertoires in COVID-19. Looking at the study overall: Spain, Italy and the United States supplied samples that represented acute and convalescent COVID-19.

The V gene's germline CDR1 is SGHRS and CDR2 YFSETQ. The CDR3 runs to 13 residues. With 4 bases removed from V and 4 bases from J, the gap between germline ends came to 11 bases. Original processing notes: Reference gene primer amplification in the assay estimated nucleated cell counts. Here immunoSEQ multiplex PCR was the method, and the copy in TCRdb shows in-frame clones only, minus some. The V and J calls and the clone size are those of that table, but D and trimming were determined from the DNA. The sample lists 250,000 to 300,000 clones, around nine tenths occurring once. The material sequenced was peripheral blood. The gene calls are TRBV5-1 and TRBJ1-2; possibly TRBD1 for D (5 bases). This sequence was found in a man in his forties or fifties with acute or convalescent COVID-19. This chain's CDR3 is CASSGGVTYGYTF. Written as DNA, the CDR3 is TGCGCCAGCAGCGGAGGGGTTACCTATGGCTACACCTTC.